What follows are 27 T cell receptor beta chains derived from one specimen sequenced in a study of blood T cell repertoires in COVID-19. Profiling relied on immunoSEQ multiplex PCR, and the TCRdb table lists in-frame clones only, not all of them. The sample yields 150,000 to 200,000 clones, 85% to 90% seen once. Sequenced sample: peripheral blood. Every receptor here comes from a human donor in a cohort sampled during active COVID-19.

V gene TRBV5-1 combines with J gene TRBJ2-1; 7 bases are shared with TRBD1. Germline CDR1 is SGHRS and CDR2 is YFSETQ. The CDR3 consists of 14 residues. Trimming took 4 bases from V and 2 from J; bases not matched to a gene: 3. CDR3 in amino acids: CASSQTGPYNEQFF. The DNA for the CDR3 is TGCGCCAGCAGCCAGACAGGGCCCTACAATGAGCAGTTCTTC.

The chain links TRBV4-2 to TRBJ2-7; D might be TRBD2 (5 bases). The V gene lost 0 bases and the J gene lost 1 base, with 10 bases spanning the gap. Germline V lookup: CDR1 LGHNA, CDR2 YNFKEQ. The CDR3 is 15 amino acids. This CDR3 is CASSQERLASYEQYF. CDR3 sequence (DNA): TGTGCCAGCAGCCAAGAACGGCTAGCTTCCTACGAGCAGTACTTC.

There are many counts of this clone. The rearrangement joins TRBV4-1 to TRBJ2-7, with D hard to call. Trimming cost V 0 bases and J 6 bases, with 9 bases left between them. The CDR3 is 13 residues long. CDR1 and CDR2 (germline): MGHRA, YSYEKL. CDR3 amino acids: CASSQDVGFEQYF. The CDR3 nucleotides are TGCGCCAGCAGCCAAGACGTCGGGTTCGAGCAGTACTTC.

The rearrangement joins TRBV9 to TRBJ2-3; TRBD2 aligns across 8 bases. The CDR3 runs 14 residues. CDR1 is SGDLS, CDR2 YYNGEE, per germline. V gave up 0 bases and J gave up 5 bases; unmatched junction bases: 2. CDR3 protein: CASSVERGGDTQYF. The CDR3 region has the DNA TGTGCCAGCAGCGTAGAACGGGGGGGAGATACGCAGTATTTT.

Details on this clone: Additional DNA sequences in this sample encode the identical CDR3. V and J are TRBV18 and TRBJ2-1; 10 nucleotides line up with TRBD1. V lost 1 base, J lost 4 bases, and 1 base stayed unmatched. Germline V gene sequence: CDR1 KGHSH, CDR2 LQKENI. This CDR3 region has 15 residues. The CDR3, as DNA: TGTGCCAGCTCACCACGGGACAGGGGTTACAATGAGCAGTTCTTC. It translates to CASSPRDRGYNEQFF.

J is TRBJ2-5 and V is TRBV7-2; 7 bases line up with TRBD1. V gave up 8 bases and J gave up 1 base; unmatched junction bases: 13. From germline, CDR1 is SGHTA and CDR2 FQGNSA. This CDR3 spans 16 amino acids. CDR3 sequence reads: CASGIQGKRAQETQYF. CDR3 coding DNA: TGTGCCAGCGGAATACAGGGGAAGAGGGCCCAAGAGACCCAGTACTTC.

The chain couples TRBV27 to TRBJ2-5; 9 nucleotides agree with TRBD1. Germline loops: CDR1 MNHEY, CDR2 SMNVEV (reference sequence). Trimming took 5 bases from V and 5 from J; bases not matched to a gene: 6. The length of the CDR3 is 14 residues. This chain's CDR3 is CASSPTGGPETQYF. Written as DNA, the CDR3 is TGTGCCAGCAGTCCCACAGGGGGCCCGGAGACCCAGTACTTC.

The rearrangement joins TRBV21-1 to TRBJ1-3. TRBV21-1 is labeled a pseudogene. This CDR3 has 12 amino acids. The CDR3 here is CASSNKGNTIYF. The CDR3 coding sequence is TGTGCCAGCAGCAATAAAGGAAACACCATATATTTT.

This clone occurred once. This chain links TRBV21-1 with TRBJ1-5. TRBV21-1 is listed as a pseudogene. The CDR3 has 18 residues. Here the CDR3 reads CASSKDEATAAGNQPQHF. The CDR3, as DNA: TGTGCCAGCAGCAAAGACGAAGCAACCGCTGCGGGCAATCAGCCCCAGCATTTT.

The J gene is TRBJ2-1, the V gene TRBV2; 7 bases are a match to TRBD2. Trimming removed 6 bases from V and 13 bases from J; junction bases left unmatched: 3. The germline V gene has CDR1 SNHLY and CDR2 FYNNEI. The CDR3 covers 10 residues. The CDR3 DNA sequence: TGTGCCAGCAGGGAGGGACTACAGTTCTTC. Translated, it gives CASREGLQFF.

The chain uses TRBV10-3 and TRBJ1-2; weak D call: TRBD1 (5 bases). V lost 4 bases and J 8 bases, leaving 14 bases between the germline ends. CDR1 and CDR2 (germline): ENHRY, SYGVKD. This CDR3 comprises 13 residues. In nucleotides, the CDR3 is TGTGCCATCAGTGGTCAGACAGTCTGGGGCTACACCTTC. Its translation: CAISGQTVWGYTF.

The table lists this clone with a count of one. The gene calls are TRBV29-1 and TRBJ1-1; D not certain. V was cut by 6 bases and J by 0 bases, with 14 bases left in between. The germline gives CDR1 SQVTM, CDR2 ANQGSEA. This CDR3 has 14 amino acids. CDR3 bases: TGCAGCGTCACAGAAAACCTCTTGAACACTGAAGCTTTCTTT. It translates to CSVTENLLNTEAFF.

The rearrangement uses TRBV4-2 and TRBJ2-7; 7 positions match TRBD1. The junction had 9 bases not matched to a gene; V was cut back by 0 bases and J by 7 bases. Germline assignment: CDR1 LGHNA and CDR2 YNFKEQ. CDR3 length equals 15 residues. The CDR3 reads CASSQERGGIEEQYF. The CDR3 DNA reads as TGTGCCAGCAGCCAAGAGAGAGGGGGCATAGAGGAGCAGTACTTC.

The CDR3 is CASSHQGQGAGLRIDEQYF. The CDR3 DNA follows: TGTGCCAGCAGCCATCAAGGACAGGGGGCTGGGCTAAGAATCGACGAGCAGTACTTC. V is TRBV3-1 (or the pseudogene TRBV3-2) and J is TRBJ2-7; 11 bases are shared with TRBD1. Germline lookup yields CDR1 LGHDT and CDR2 YNNKEL (reference sequence). The CDR3 is made up of 19 amino acids. Losses at the gene ends were 3 bases for V and 5 bases for J; bases not matched to a gene: 18.

The chain carries TRBV5-6 and TRBJ2-7; 8 bases map to TRBD1. Per germline, CDR1 SGHDT and CDR2 YYEEEE. The CDR3 is made up of 14 amino acids. The J segment lost 2 bases and the V segment lost 7 bases, leaving 8 bases of the junction unmatched. The CDR3 is CASRGQGGTYEQYF. The CDR3 DNA sequence: TGTGCCAGCCGAGGACAGGGTGGAACCTACGAGCAGTACTTC.

V is TRBV24-1 and J is TRBJ2-1; D is unresolved. V dropped 4 bases and J dropped 3 bases, with 6 bases sitting between them. Germline loops: CDR1 KGHDR, CDR2 SFDVKD. The CDR3 spans 13 residues. CDR3 DNA: TGTGCCACCAGTGACTTCCTCTACAATGAGCAGTTCTTC. Amino acid sequence: CATSDFLYNEQFF.

This chain links TRBV7-9 with TRBJ2-1; the match to TRBD2 covers 7 bases. Germline values: CDR1 SEHNR, CDR2 FQNEAQ (reference sequence). This CDR3 has 15 amino acids. The J segment lost 6 bases and the V segment lost 1 base, leaving 6 bases of the junction unmatched. The CDR3 DNA follows: TGTGCCAGCAGCTTAGGGGCGGGAGAATTCAATGAGCAGTTCTTC. Protein sequence: CASSLGAGEFNEQFF.

The chain joins TRBV30 to TRBJ1-5; 11 bases line up with TRBD1. Germline CDR1 GTSNPN, CDR2 SVGIG (reference sequence). With 0 bases clipped from V and 5 bases from J, the junction kept 9 bases outside the gene matches. This CDR3 region has 17 residues. The CDR3 region is CAWSVNWDRGSHQPQHF. In DNA, the CDR3 is TGTGCCTGGAGTGTAAATTGGGACAGGGGGTCCCATCAGCCCCAGCATTTT.

The table lists this clone with a count of one. The genes are TRBV9 and TRBJ1-1, with 9 bases aligning to TRBD1. The ends lost 2 bases at V and 8 bases at J; junction bases unmatched: 7. Germline loops: CDR1 SGDLS, CDR2 YYNGEE. The CDR3 has 14 amino acids. The CDR3 bases are TGTGCCAGCAGCGTTACAGGGGGCGCGGCGGAAGCTTTCTTT. Its translation: CASSVTGGAAEAFF.

The rearrangement links TRBV5-1 to TRBJ2-5; TRBD1 aligns across 7 bases. Germline V gene data show CDR1 as SGHRS and CDR2 as YFSETQ. With V trimmed by 4 bases and J by 3 bases, 6 bases remained unmatched. The CDR3 extends over 14 amino acids. CDR3: CASSTGTVEETQYF. CDR3 DNA: TGCGCCAGCAGCACCGGGACAGTCGAAGAGACCCAGTACTTC.

The chain combines TRBV5-1 with TRBJ2-7; TRBD2 matches 8 bases. Trimming cost V 1 base and J 6 bases; bases outside gene matches: 24. Germline V gives CDR1 SGHRS, CDR2 YFSETQ. The CDR3 loop spans 20 amino acids. The CDR3 protein is CASSLSGGARGVFLPSEQYF. DNA of the CDR3: TGCGCCAGCAGCTTGAGCGGGGGTGCTAGGGGGGTTTTTCTCCCTAGCGAGCAGTACTTC.

The count of this clone is one. V usage is TRBV7-9 and J usage is TRBJ2-6; D not resolved. CDR1 is SEHNR and CDR2 is FQNEAQ in the germline V gene (reference sequence). This CDR3 has 14 amino acids. The ends were cut back, 5 bases at V and 1 base at J, with 6 bases in the middle. The CDR3 DNA sequence: TGTGCCAGCAGCCTATCTTCTGGGGCCAACGTCCTGACTTTC. This gives the protein CASSLSSGANVLTF.

V usage is TRBV15 and J usage is TRBJ1-1; 9 bases fit TRBD1. The CDR3 covers 16 residues. CDR1 and CDR2 (germline): LNHNV, YYDKDF (reference sequence). The junction had 6 bases not matched to a gene; V was cut back by 0 bases and J by 4 bases. CDR3 residues: CATSRDWRQGGTEAFF. In nucleotides, the CDR3 is TGTGCCACCAGCAGAGATTGGCGACAGGGGGGCACTGAAGCTTTCTTT.

The CDR3, as DNA: TGTGCCAGCAGTCAAGGGGGGGGCACTGAAGCTTTCTTT. It translates to CASSQGGGTEAFF. This rearrangement joins TRBV28 to TRBJ1-1; possible D gene TRBD1, 6 bases. The CDR3 consists of 13 residues. The V and J ends lost 5 bases and 4 bases respectively, with 11 bases between them. Germline V gene data show CDR1 as MDHEN and CDR2 as SYDVKM.

The chain links TRBV19 to TRBJ2-2; 8 nucleotides align to TRBD2. The CDR3 is made up of 16 amino acids. The V and J ends lost 6 bases and 4 bases, in that order; junction bases with no gene match: 10. Per germline, CDR1 LNHDA and CDR2 SQIVND (reference sequence). The CDR3 here is CASRMKRERATGELFF. CDR3 DNA sequence: TGTGCCAGTAGGATGAAGCGGGAGAGGGCCACCGGGGAGCTGTTTTTT.

V is TRBV5-1 and J is TRBJ2-7; 13 positions agree with TRBD2. The CDR3 consists of 13 residues. Germline CDR1 is SGHRS and CDR2 is YFSETQ. V lost 6 bases to trimming and J lost 7 bases; unmatched junction nucleotides: 4. CDR3 amino acids: CASTPGLAGEQYF. Here the CDR3 DNA reads TGCGCCAGCACCCCGGGACTAGCGGGGGAGCAGTACTTC.

The V gene is TRBV6-6, the J gene TRBJ1-2; 10 nucleotides line up with TRBD1. J was trimmed by 8 bases and V by 5 bases; bases with no gene match: 5. The CDR3 runs 13 residues. Germline V gene lookup returns CDR1 MNHNY and CDR2 SVGAGI (reference sequence). The CDR3 reads CASSPGTGDGYTF. The CDR3 nucleotides read TGTGCCAGCAGTCCCGGGACAGGGGACGGCTACACCTTC.